This TCR beta chain was recovered during a study of a mutant IDH1 vaccine in newly diagnosed glioma. Study overall: Patients' prior therapy spanned radiotherapy, temozolomide, or both; most underwent both. Week 35 was safety follow-up visit V12; week 47 was end-of-study visit V13.

This clone has only one observation. What it binds is not known. Profiling relied on immunoSEQ multiplex PCR, and the TCRdb table lists in-frame clones only, not all of them. There are roughly 52,000 clones in the sample; around four fifths occur only once, and around 4.1% lies in the top ten. The trim removed 11 bases at V and 7 bases at J, leaving 13 bases unmatched. Germline V lookup: CDR1 MNHNS, CDR2 SASEGT. CDR3 length: 14 residues. Time point of the sample: week 35, safety follow-up. The investigators gave 300 ug of mutant IDH1 20-mer peptide in each vaccine dose, together with topical imiquimod. The patients were given eight vaccinations, one each in weeks 1, 3, 5, 7, 11, 15, 19 and 23. Every donor had a new WHO grade 3 or 4 astrocytoma that was IDH1-mutant, with loss of nuclear ATRX.

The gene calls are TRBV6-1 and TRBJ2-3, with 9 bases that match TRBD2. The clonotype was recovered from a woman under 30 with glioma. Material: PBMCs, obtained from a glioma patient whose treatment included an IDH1 peptide vaccine. CDR3 region: CAAEPGLARNTQYF. The CDR3 nucleotides read TGTGCCGCAGAGCCGGGACTAGCAAGAAATACGCAGTATTTT.